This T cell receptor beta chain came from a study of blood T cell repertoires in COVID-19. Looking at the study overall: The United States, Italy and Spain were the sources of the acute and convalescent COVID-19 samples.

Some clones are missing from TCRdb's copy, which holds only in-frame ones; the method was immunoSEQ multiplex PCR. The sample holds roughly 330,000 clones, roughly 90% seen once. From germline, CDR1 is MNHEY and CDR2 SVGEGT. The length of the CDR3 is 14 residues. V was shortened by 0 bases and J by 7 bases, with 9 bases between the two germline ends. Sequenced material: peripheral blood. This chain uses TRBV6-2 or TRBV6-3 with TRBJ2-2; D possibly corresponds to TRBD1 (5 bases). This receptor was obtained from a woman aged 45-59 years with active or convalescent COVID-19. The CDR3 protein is CASSYSRGYGELFF. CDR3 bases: TGTGCCAGCAGTTACTCAAGGGGCTACGGGGAGCTGTTTTTT.